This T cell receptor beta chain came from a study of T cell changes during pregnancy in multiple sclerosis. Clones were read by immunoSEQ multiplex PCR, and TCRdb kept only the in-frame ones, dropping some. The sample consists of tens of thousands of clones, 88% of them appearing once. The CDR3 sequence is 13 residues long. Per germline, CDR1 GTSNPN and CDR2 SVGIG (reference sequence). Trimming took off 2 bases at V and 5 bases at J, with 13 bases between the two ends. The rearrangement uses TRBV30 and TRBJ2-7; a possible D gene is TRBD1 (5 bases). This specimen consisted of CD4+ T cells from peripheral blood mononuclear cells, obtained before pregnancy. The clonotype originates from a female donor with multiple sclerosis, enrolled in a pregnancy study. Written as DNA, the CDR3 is TGTGCCTGGAGTAGGGGCTACCTCGACGAGCAGTACTTC. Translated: CAWSRGYLDEQYF. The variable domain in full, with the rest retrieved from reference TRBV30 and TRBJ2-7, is SQTIHQWPATLVQPVGSPLSLECTVEGTSNPNLYWYRQAAGRGLQLLFYSVGIGQISSEVPQNLSASRPQDRQFILSSKKLLLSDSGFYLCAWSRGYLDEQYFGPGTRLTVT.